The rows below give T cell receptor beta chains drawn from one sample of a study of PD-L1 blockade in urothelial cancer. The data were produced by immunoSEQ multiplex PCR, yet TCRdb's version contains in-frame clones alone and is incomplete. In the table there are around 68,000 clones, roughly four fifths of which are singletons. The sequenced sample was PBMCs, obtained around atezolizumab (anti-PD-L1) treatment. The receptors shown here come from a man aged 65-85 years with urothelial cancer. Both conserved end residues are part of each CDR3. A D gene is named only where the DNA matches it firmly. Size is omitted from some rows. Given values are once, few, many or a class for expanded clones.

J gene: TRBJ2-1; CDR3 length: 16; V gene: TRBV4-1; clone size: .; D gene: TRBD1; CDR3 protein: CASSPTGGADRNEQFF; CDR3 DNA: TGCGCCAGCAGCCCTACAGGGGGCGCGGATCGTAATGAGCAGTTCTTC
J gene: TRBJ2-5; CDR3 length: 17; V gene: TRBV28; clone size: .; D gene: TRBD1; CDR3 protein: CASSMLGGQGPQETQYF; CDR3 DNA: TGTGCCAGCAGTATGCTGGGGGGACAGGGCCCTCAAGAGACCCAGTACTTC
J gene: TRBJ1-2; CDR3 length: 13; V gene: TRBV5-4; clone size: .; D gene: .; CDR3 protein: CASSLVGAYGYTF; CDR3 DNA: TGTGCCAGCAGCTTGGTGGGGGCCTATGGCTACACCTTC
J gene: TRBJ2-2; CDR3 length: 17; V gene: TRBV4-1; clone size: .; D gene: TRBD1; CDR3 protein: CASSQVNSGTGNGELFF; CDR3 DNA: TGCGCCAGCAGCCAAGTAAATTCGGGGACAGGGAACGGGGAGCTGTTTTTT
J gene: TRBJ2-2; CDR3 length: 14; V gene: TRBV18; clone size: .; D gene: TRBD2; CDR3 protein: CASSPGLAPGELFF; CDR3 DNA: TGTGCCAGCTCACCGGGACTAGCCCCCGGGGAGCTGTTTTTT
J gene: TRBJ2-7; CDR3 length: 15; V gene: TRBV28; clone size: .; D gene: TRBD1; CDR3 protein: CASSFGQDPSYEQYF; CDR3 DNA: TGTGCCAGCAGTTTCGGACAGGACCCTTCCTACGAGCAGTACTTC
J gene: TRBJ1-1; CDR3 length: 13; V gene: TRBV10-3; clone size: .; D gene: .; CDR3 protein: CAISRGSSPEAFF; CDR3 DNA: TGTGCCATCAGCAGGGGTTCTTCCCCTGAAGCTTTCTTT
J gene: TRBJ2-2; CDR3 length: 16; V gene: TRBV9; clone size: .; D gene: TRBD1; CDR3 protein: CASSPPTGWNTGELFF; CDR3 DNA: TGTGCCAGCAGCCCACCGACAGGGTGGAACACCGGGGAGCTGTTTTTT
J gene: TRBJ2-3; CDR3 length: 12; V gene: TRBV6-5; clone size: .; D gene: .; CDR3 protein: CASSDLANTQYF; CDR3 DNA: TGTGCCAGCAGTGACCTAGCGAATACGCAGTATTTT
J gene: TRBJ2-3; CDR3 length: 17; V gene: TRBV7-2; clone size: .; D gene: TRBD2; CDR3 protein: CASSLVLGGRASDTQYF; CDR3 DNA: TGTGCCAGCAGCTTAGTCTTGGGCGGGAGGGCCTCAGATACGCAGTATTTT
J gene: TRBJ2-2; CDR3 length: 15; V gene: TRBV5-1; clone size: .; D gene: TRBD1; CDR3 protein: CASSLGTGNTGELFF; CDR3 DNA: TGCGCCAGCAGCTTGGGGACAGGGAACACCGGGGAGCTGTTTTTT
J gene: TRBJ2-3; CDR3 length: 15; V gene: TRBV7-9; clone size: few; D gene: TRBD2; CDR3 protein: CASSFEAGITDTQYF; CDR3 DNA: TGTGCCAGCAGCTTTGAAGCGGGAATCACAGATACGCAGTATTTT
J gene: TRBJ2-1; CDR3 length: 11; V gene: TRBV2; clone size: .; D gene: .; CDR3 protein: CASSKGEEQFF; CDR3 DNA: TGTGCCAGCAGTAAGGGGGAGGAGCAGTTCTTC
J gene: TRBJ1-1; CDR3 length: 12; V gene: TRBV4-2; clone size: .; D gene: .; CDR3 protein: CASSQTYLEAFF; CDR3 DNA: TGTGCCAGCAGCCAAACTTACCTAGAAGCTTTCTTT
J gene: TRBJ1-2; CDR3 length: 15; V gene: TRBV30; clone size: .; D gene: .; CDR3 protein: CAWGSAGGRIYGYTF; CDR3 DNA: TGTGCCTGGGGATCAGCGGGGGGGAGGATCTATGGCTACACCTTC
J gene: TRBJ1-2; CDR3 length: 14; V gene: TRBV6-1; clone size: .; D gene: .; CDR3 protein: CASSESGTFYGYTF; CDR3 DNA: TGTGCCAGCAGTGAAAGCGGGACCTTCTATGGCTACACCTTC
J gene: TRBJ1-1; CDR3 length: 11; V gene: TRBV20-1; clone size: .; D gene: .; CDR3 protein: CSAGQLTEAFF; CDR3 DNA: TGCAGTGCTGGACAGCTCACTGAAGCTTTCTTT
J gene: TRBJ2-5; CDR3 length: 15; V gene: TRBV11-2; clone size: .; D gene: TRBD2; CDR3 protein: CASSSSGLAGETQYF; CDR3 DNA: TGTGCCAGCAGTTCCTCCGGACTAGCGGGAGAGACCCAGTACTTC
J gene: TRBJ1-2; CDR3 length: 13; V gene: TRBV25-1; clone size: .; D gene: .; CDR3 protein: CASRSQSNYGYTF; CDR3 DNA: TGTGCCAGCAGATCCCAGTCTAACTATGGCTACACCTTC
J gene: TRBJ1-1; CDR3 length: 12; V gene: TRBV28; clone size: .; D gene: .; CDR3 protein: CASSSGNTEAFF; CDR3 DNA: TGTGCCAGCAGTTCAGGGAACACTGAAGCTTTCTTT
J gene: TRBJ2-3; CDR3 length: 14; V gene: TRBV5-1; clone size: .; D gene: TRBD2; CDR3 protein: CASSLAGVPDTQYF; CDR3 DNA: TGCGCCAGCAGCCTAGCGGGAGTTCCAGATACGCAGTATTTT
J gene: TRBJ1-5; CDR3 length: 14; V gene: TRBV5-6; clone size: medium-sized; D gene: TRBD1; CDR3 protein: CASSWGQGQQPQHF; CDR3 DNA: TGTGCCAGCAGCTGGGGACAGGGACAACAGCCCCAGCATTTT
J gene: TRBJ1-2; CDR3 length: 17; V gene: TRBV14; clone size: .; D gene: TRBD1; CDR3 protein: CASSQGTGERASYGYTF; CDR3 DNA: TGTGCCAGCAGCCAAGGGACAGGGGAAAGAGCGTCGTATGGCTACACCTTC
J gene: TRBJ2-1; CDR3 length: 15; V gene: TRBV27; clone size: .; D gene: TRBD2; CDR3 protein: CASSSRTSDNNEQFF; CDR3 DNA: TGTGCCAGCAGTTCAAGGACTAGCGACAACAATGAGCAGTTCTTC
J gene: TRBJ1-2; CDR3 length: 16; V gene: TRBV28; clone size: .; D gene: TRBD1; CDR3 protein: CASSLPWTGGNYGYTF; CDR3 DNA: TGTGCCAGCAGTTTACCATGGACAGGGGGTAACTATGGCTACACCTTC
J gene: TRBJ2-5; CDR3 length: 15; V gene: TRBV18; clone size: once; D gene: .; CDR3 protein: CASSPAGMSPETQYF; CDR3 DNA: TGTGCCAGCTCACCCGCCGGGATGTCCCCCGAGACCCAGTACTTC
J gene: TRBJ2-1; CDR3 length: 15; V gene: TRBV9; clone size: .; D gene: TRBD2; CDR3 protein: CASSAGTSAYNEQFF; CDR3 DNA: TGTGCCAGCAGCGCCGGGACTAGCGCCTACAATGAGCAGTTCTTC
J gene: TRBJ1-1; CDR3 length: 13; V gene: TRBV27; clone size: .; D gene: TRBD1; CDR3 protein: CASSLQGATEAFF; CDR3 DNA: TGTGCCAGCAGTTTACAGGGGGCGACTGAAGCTTTCTTT
J gene: TRBJ2-7; CDR3 length: 15; V gene: TRBV7-2; clone size: .; D gene: .; CDR3 protein: CASSKDRDLSYEQYF; CDR3 DNA: TGTGCCAGCAGCAAAGACCGGGACTTAAGCTACGAGCAGTACTTC
J gene: TRBJ2-5; CDR3 length: 15; V gene: TRBV7-9; clone size: once; D gene: .; CDR3 protein: CASSLAQDKKETQYF; CDR3 DNA: TGTGCCAGCAGCTTAGCCCAGGATAAAAAAGAGACCCAGTACTTC
J gene: TRBJ2-2; CDR3 length: 20; V gene: TRBV9; clone size: .; D gene: TRBD2; CDR3 protein: CASSPIGLAGEFANTGELFF; CDR3 DNA: TGTGCCAGCAGCCCCATCGGACTAGCGGGAGAATTCGCGAACACCGGGGAGCTGTTTTTT
J gene: TRBJ2-2; CDR3 length: 16; V gene: TRBV4-3; clone size: .; D gene: .; CDR3 protein: CASSQDARIPTGELFF; CDR3 DNA: TGCGCCAGCAGCCAAGATGCCAGGATCCCCACCGGGGAGCTGTTTTTT
J gene: TRBJ1-2; CDR3 length: 14; V gene: TRBV6-1; clone size: .; D gene: TRBD1; CDR3 protein: CASRPGQAQYGYTF; CDR3 DNA: TGTGCCAGCAGGCCGGGACAGGCGCAGTATGGCTACACCTTC
J gene: TRBJ1-1; CDR3 length: 13; V gene: TRBV7-2; clone size: .; D gene: TRBD1; CDR3 protein: CASRLQGSTEAFF; CDR3 DNA: TGTGCCAGCAGGCTACAGGGGAGCACTGAAGCTTTCTTT
J gene: TRBJ1-3; CDR3 length: 15; V gene: TRBV11-3; clone size: .; D gene: TRBD1; CDR3 protein: CASSNRDRGRPTIYF; CDR3 DNA: TGTGCCAGCAGCAACCGGGACAGGGGGAGACCTACCATATATTTT
J gene: TRBJ1-2; CDR3 length: 14; V gene: TRBV7-2; clone size: .; D gene: .; CDR3 protein: CASSLNRVHYGYTF; CDR3 DNA: TGTGCCAGCAGCTTAAATCGGGTCCACTATGGCTACACCTTC
J gene: TRBJ2-2; CDR3 length: 14; V gene: TRBV7-2; clone size: .; D gene: .; CDR3 protein: CASSADRPTGELFF; CDR3 DNA: TGTGCCAGCAGCGCCGACAGGCCCACCGGGGAGCTGTTTTTT
J gene: TRBJ2-1; CDR3 length: 13; V gene: TRBV2; clone size: .; D gene: TRBD1; CDR3 protein: CASILQTGDEQFF; CDR3 DNA: TGTGCCAGCATCCTACAGACAGGGGATGAGCAGTTCTTC
J gene: TRBJ2-1; CDR3 length: 12; V gene: TRBV7-9; clone size: .; D gene: .; CDR3 protein: CASRYTENEQFF; CDR3 DNA: TGTGCCAGCAGATATACAGAAAATGAGCAGTTCTTC
J gene: TRBJ2-7; CDR3 length: 14; V gene: TRBV28; clone size: .; D gene: TRBD1; CDR3 protein: CASTLTGGTYEQYF; CDR3 DNA: TGTGCCAGCACCCTTACAGGGGGCACCTACGAGCAGTACTTC
J gene: TRBJ2-3; CDR3 length: 16; V gene: TRBV29-1; clone size: .; D gene: TRBD2; CDR3 protein: CSANIGTSGITDTQYF; CDR3 DNA: TGCAGCGCCAACATCGGGACTAGCGGGATCACAGATACGCAGTATTTT
J gene: TRBJ2-7; CDR3 length: 15; V gene: TRBV5-1; clone size: .; D gene: .; CDR3 protein: CASSLGAGAAYEQYF; CDR3 DNA: TGCGCCAGCAGCTTGGGGGCAGGGGCGGCCTACGAGCAGTACTTC
J gene: TRBJ1-2; CDR3 length: 14; V gene: TRBV27; clone size: once; D gene: .; CDR3 protein: CASRGGEGGWGYTF; CDR3 DNA: TGTGCCAGCAGGGGGGGGGAGGGGGGTTGGGGCTACACCTTC
J gene: TRBJ2-7; CDR3 length: 13; V gene: TRBV6-5; clone size: few; D gene: TRBD2; CDR3 protein: CASSAGGPYEQYF; CDR3 DNA: TGTGCCAGTTCAGCGGGAGGGCCGTACGAGCAGTACTTC
J gene: TRBJ2-7; CDR3 length: 16; V gene: TRBV28; clone size: .; D gene: TRBD1; CDR3 protein: CASSYSFGTGDYEQYF; CDR3 DNA: TGTGCCAGCAGTTATAGTTTCGGGACAGGGGACTACGAGCAGTACTTC
J gene: TRBJ2-1; CDR3 length: 16; V gene: TRBV7-3; clone size: .; D gene: TRBD1; CDR3 protein: CASSLNIGRQGGEQFF; CDR3 DNA: TGTGCCAGCAGCTTAAATATTGGTCGACAGGGGGGTGAGCAGTTCTTC
J gene: TRBJ1-1; CDR3 length: 15; V gene: TRBV2; clone size: .; D gene: TRBD1; CDR3 protein: CASSEVRTGDTEAFF; CDR3 DNA: TGTGCCAGCAGTGAGGTTAGGACAGGGGACACTGAAGCTTTCTTT
J gene: TRBJ1-2; CDR3 length: 15; V gene: TRBV7-9; clone size: .; D gene: TRBD1; CDR3 protein: CASSLGQGARYGYTF; CDR3 DNA: TGTGCCAGCAGCTTAGGGCAGGGGGCACGGTATGGCTACACCTTC
J gene: TRBJ2-1; CDR3 length: 15; V gene: TRBV12-5; clone size: few; D gene: .; CDR3 protein: CASGSDGGSYNEQFF; CDR3 DNA: TGTGCTAGTGGTTCGGACGGCGGGTCCTACAATGAGCAGTTCTTC
J gene: TRBJ2-5; CDR3 length: 15; V gene: TRBV11-2; clone size: .; D gene: TRBD1; CDR3 protein: CASSSTRDRVETQYF; CDR3 DNA: TGTGCCAGCAGCTCTACCAGGGACAGGGTGGAGACCCAGTACTTC
J gene: TRBJ1-5; CDR3 length: 14; V gene: TRBV27; clone size: few; D gene: .; CDR3 protein: CASSAGWSNQPQHF; CDR3 DNA: TGTGCCAGCAGTGCGGGTTGGAGCAATCAGCCCCAGCATTTT
J gene: TRBJ1-5; CDR3 length: 14; V gene: TRBV28; clone size: few; D gene: TRBD1; CDR3 protein: CASSWGQLNQPQHF; CDR3 DNA: TGTGCCAGCAGTTGGGGACAGCTCAATCAGCCCCAGCATTTT
J gene: TRBJ2-3; CDR3 length: 16; V gene: TRBV15; clone size: .; D gene: TRBD2; CDR3 protein: CATSRRAGGGTDTQYF; CDR3 DNA: TGTGCCACCAGCAGGAGAGCGGGAGGCGGCACAGATACGCAGTATTTT
J gene: TRBJ2-7; CDR3 length: 15; V gene: TRBV7-2; clone size: .; D gene: TRBD1; CDR3 protein: CASSSQTGSSYEQYF; CDR3 DNA: TGTGCCAGCAGCAGCCAGACAGGGTCGTCCTACGAGCAGTACTTC